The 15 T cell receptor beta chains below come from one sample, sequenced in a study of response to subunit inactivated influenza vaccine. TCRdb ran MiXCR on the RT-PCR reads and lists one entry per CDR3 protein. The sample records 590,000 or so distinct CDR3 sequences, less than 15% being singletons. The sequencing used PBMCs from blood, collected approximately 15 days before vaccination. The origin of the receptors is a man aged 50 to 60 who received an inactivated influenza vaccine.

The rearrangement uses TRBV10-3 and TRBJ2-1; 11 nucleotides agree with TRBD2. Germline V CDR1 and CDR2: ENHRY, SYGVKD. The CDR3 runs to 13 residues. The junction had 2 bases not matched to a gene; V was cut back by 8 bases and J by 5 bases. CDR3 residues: CAIGLAGNNEQFF. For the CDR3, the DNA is TGTGCCATCGGACTAGCGGGCAACAATGAGCAGTTCTTC.

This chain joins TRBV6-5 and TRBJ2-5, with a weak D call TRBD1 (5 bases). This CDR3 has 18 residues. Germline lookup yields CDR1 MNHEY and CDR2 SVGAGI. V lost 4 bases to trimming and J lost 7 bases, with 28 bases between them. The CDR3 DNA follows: TGTGCCAGCAGTTCCCCCCTCCTGGCAGGTGGCCCCCAGGGGACCCAGTACTTC. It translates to CASSSPLLAGGPQGTQYF.

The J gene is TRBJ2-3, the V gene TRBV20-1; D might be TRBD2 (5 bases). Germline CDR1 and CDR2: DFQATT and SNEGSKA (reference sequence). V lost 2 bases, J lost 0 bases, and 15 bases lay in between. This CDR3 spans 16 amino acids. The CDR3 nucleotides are TGCAGTGCTAGACGGAACGGGATGAGGAGCACAGATACGCAGTATTTT. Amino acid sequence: CSARRNGMRSTDTQYF.

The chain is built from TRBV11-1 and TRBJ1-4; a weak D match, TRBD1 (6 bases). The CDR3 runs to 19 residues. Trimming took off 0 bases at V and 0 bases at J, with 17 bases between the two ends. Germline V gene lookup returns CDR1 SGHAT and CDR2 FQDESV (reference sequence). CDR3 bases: TGTGCCAGCAGCTTAGCGCGGTCTGGCAGGGGTGCAACTAATGAAAAACTGTTTTTT. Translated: CASSLARSGRGATNEKLFF.

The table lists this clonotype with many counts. Written as DNA, the CDR3 is TGCGCCAGCAGCCTTAATCGGATAGCGGGAGGGCTCGATGAGCAGTTCTTC. Translated, it gives CASSLNRIAGGLDEQFF. The chain combines TRBV4-3 with TRBJ2-1, with 11 bases lining up with TRBD2. V lost 4 bases, J lost 8 bases, and 13 bases stayed unmatched. Germline values: CDR1 LGHNA, CDR2 YSLEER. The CDR3 covers 17 residues.

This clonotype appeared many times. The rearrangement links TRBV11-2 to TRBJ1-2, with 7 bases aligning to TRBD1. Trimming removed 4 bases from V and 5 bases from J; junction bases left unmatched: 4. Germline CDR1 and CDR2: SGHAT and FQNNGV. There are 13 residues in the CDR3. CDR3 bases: TGTGCCAGCAGCTCGACAGGGCGGTATGGCTACACCTTC. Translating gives CASSSTGRYGYTF. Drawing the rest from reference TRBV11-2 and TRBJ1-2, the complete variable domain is EAGVAQSPRYKIIEKRQSVAFWCNPISGHATLYWYQQILGQGPKLLIQFQNNGVVDDSQLPKDRFSAERLKGVDSTLKIQPAKLEDSAVYLCASSSTGRYGYTFGSGTRLTVV.

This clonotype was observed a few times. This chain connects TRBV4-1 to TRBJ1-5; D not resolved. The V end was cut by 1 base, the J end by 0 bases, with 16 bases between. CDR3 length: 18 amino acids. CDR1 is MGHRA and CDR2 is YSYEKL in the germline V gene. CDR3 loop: CASSQGIPSDGSNQPQHF. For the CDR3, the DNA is TGCGCCAGCAGCCAAGGTATCCCTTCCGACGGTAGCAATCAGCCCCAGCATTTT.

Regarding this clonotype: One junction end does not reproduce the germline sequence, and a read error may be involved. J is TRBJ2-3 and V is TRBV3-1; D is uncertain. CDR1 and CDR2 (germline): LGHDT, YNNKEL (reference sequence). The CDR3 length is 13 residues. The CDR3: CAISLQVTDTQYF. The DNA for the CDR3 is TGTGCCATCAGCCTTCAGGTCACAGATACGCAGTATTTT.

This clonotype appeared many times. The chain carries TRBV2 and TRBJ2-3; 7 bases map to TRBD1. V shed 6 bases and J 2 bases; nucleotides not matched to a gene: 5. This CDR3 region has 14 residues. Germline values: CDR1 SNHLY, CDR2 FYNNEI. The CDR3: CASRWDSYTDTQYF. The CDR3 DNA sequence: TGTGCCAGCAGATGGGACAGTTACACAGATACGCAGTATTTT.

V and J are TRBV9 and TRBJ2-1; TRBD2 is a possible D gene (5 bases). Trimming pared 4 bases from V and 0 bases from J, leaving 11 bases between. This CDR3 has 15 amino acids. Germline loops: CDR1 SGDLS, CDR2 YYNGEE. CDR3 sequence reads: CASSTTLGSYNEQFF. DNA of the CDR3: TGTGCCAGCAGCACCACACTAGGCTCCTACAATGAGCAGTTCTTC.

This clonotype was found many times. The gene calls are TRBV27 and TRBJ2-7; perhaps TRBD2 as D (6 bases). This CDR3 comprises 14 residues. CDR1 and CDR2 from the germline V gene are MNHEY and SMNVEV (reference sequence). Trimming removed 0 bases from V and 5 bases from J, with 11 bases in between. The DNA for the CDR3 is TGTGCCAGCAGTTTATCGCTCGGGAGCAACGAGCAGTACTTC. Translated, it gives CASSLSLGSNEQYF.

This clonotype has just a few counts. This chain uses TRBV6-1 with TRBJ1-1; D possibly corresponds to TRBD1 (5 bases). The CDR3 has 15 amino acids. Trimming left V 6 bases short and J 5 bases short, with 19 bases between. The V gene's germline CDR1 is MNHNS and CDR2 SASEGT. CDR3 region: CASSPLIGARTEAFF. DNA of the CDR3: TGTGCCAGCAGCCCGCTGATCGGGGCTCGGACTGAAGCTTTCTTT.

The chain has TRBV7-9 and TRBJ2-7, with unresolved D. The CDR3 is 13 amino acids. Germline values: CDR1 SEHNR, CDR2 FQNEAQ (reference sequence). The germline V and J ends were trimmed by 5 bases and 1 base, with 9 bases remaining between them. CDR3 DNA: TGTGCCAGCAGCCCAAAGGGTTCCTACGAGCAGTACTTC. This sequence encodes CASSPKGSYEQYF.

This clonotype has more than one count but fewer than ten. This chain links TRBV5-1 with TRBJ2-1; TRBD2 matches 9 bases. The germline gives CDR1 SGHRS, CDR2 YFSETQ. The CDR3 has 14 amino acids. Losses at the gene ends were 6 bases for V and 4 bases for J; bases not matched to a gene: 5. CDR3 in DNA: TGCGCCAGCACACCTAGCGGGACGTACAATGAGCAGTTCTTC. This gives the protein CASTPSGTYNEQFF. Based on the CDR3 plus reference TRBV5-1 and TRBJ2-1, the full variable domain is KAGVTQTPRYLIKTRGQQVTLSCSPISGHRSVSWYQQTPGQGLQFLFEYFSETQRNKGNFPGRFSGRQFSNSRSEMNVSTLELGDSALYLCASTPSGTYNEQFFGPGTRLTVL.

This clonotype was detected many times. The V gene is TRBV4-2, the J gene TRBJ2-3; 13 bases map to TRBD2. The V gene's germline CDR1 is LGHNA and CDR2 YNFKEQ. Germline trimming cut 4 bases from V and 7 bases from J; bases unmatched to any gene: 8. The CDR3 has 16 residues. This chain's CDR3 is CASSPGTSGEGNTQYF. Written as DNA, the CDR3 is TGTGCCAGCAGCCCGGGGACTAGCGGGGAGGGAAATACGCAGTATTTT.